Listed below are T cell receptor beta chains from one sample, sequenced in a study of T cell responses to AZD1222 COVID-19 vaccine. Sequenced by immunoSEQ multiplex PCR; TCRdb stores in-frame clones only, minus some. Of about 100,000 clones in the sample, 80% to 90% were seen once. The source was peripheral blood, collected on day 0 of AZD1222 vaccination. These receptors originate from an adult in good health. Both conserved end residues are part of each CDR3. D genes are given only for firm matches.

v_gene	j_gene	d_gene	CDR3aa	CDR3nt
TRBV2	TRBJ2-6	.	CASSRRGSPSGANVLTF	TGTGCCAGCAGCCGCAGGGGCTCTCCCTCTGGGGCCAACGTCCTGACTTTC
TRBV19	TRBJ1-5	.	CASSMVEQPQHF	TGTGCCAGTAGTATGGTTGAGCAGCCCCAGCATTTT
TRBV11-3	TRBJ2-7	.	CASSGGAISYEQYF	TGTGCCAGCAGCGGGGGGGCCATCTCCTACGAGCAGTACTTC
TRBV24-1	TRBJ2-1	.	CATSDSGLGHNEQFF	TGTGCCACCAGTGATTCGGGCCTGGGACACAATGAGCAGTTCTTC
TRBV5-1	TRBJ2-3	TRBD2	CASRPRLAGTTDTQYF	TGCGCCAGCAGGCCAAGGCTAGCGGGGACTACAGATACGCAGTATTTT
TRBV9	TRBJ1-1	.	CASSVDVRVNTEAFF	TGTGCCAGCAGCGTAGACGTAAGGGTTAACACTGAAGCTTTCTTT
TRBV7-9	TRBJ2-7	.	CASSLTELEQYF	TGTGCCAGCAGCTTGACAGAACTCGAGCAGTACTTC
TRBV27	TRBJ1-4	.	CASSFQGTTNEKLFF	TGTGCCAGCAGTTTTCAGGGGACAACTAATGAAAAACTGTTTTTT
TRBV5-1	TRBJ2-5	TRBD2	CASSLAGGPEETQYF	TGCGCCAGCAGCTTAGCGGGAGGGCCGGAAGAGACCCAGTACTTC
TRBV28	TRBJ2-7	TRBD2	CAGSSGRRYEQYF	TGTGCCGGCTCTAGCGGGAGGAGGTACGAGCAGTACTTC
TRBV6-5	TRBJ2-3	.	CASSYLPADTQYF	TGTGCCAGCAGTTACTTACCCGCAGATACGCAGTATTTT
TRBV5-1	TRBJ2-1	.	CASSLRKGTYNEQFF	TGCGCCAGCAGCTTACGTAAGGGGACCTACAATGAGCAGTTCTTC
TRBV10-3	TRBJ2-1	.	CAISEGSYNEQFF	TGTGCCATCAGTGAAGGGTCCTACAATGAGCAGTTCTTC
TRBV5-1	TRBJ1-4	.	CASSDTSTNEKLFF	TGCGCCAGCAGCGACACGTCAACTAATGAAAAACTGTTTTTT